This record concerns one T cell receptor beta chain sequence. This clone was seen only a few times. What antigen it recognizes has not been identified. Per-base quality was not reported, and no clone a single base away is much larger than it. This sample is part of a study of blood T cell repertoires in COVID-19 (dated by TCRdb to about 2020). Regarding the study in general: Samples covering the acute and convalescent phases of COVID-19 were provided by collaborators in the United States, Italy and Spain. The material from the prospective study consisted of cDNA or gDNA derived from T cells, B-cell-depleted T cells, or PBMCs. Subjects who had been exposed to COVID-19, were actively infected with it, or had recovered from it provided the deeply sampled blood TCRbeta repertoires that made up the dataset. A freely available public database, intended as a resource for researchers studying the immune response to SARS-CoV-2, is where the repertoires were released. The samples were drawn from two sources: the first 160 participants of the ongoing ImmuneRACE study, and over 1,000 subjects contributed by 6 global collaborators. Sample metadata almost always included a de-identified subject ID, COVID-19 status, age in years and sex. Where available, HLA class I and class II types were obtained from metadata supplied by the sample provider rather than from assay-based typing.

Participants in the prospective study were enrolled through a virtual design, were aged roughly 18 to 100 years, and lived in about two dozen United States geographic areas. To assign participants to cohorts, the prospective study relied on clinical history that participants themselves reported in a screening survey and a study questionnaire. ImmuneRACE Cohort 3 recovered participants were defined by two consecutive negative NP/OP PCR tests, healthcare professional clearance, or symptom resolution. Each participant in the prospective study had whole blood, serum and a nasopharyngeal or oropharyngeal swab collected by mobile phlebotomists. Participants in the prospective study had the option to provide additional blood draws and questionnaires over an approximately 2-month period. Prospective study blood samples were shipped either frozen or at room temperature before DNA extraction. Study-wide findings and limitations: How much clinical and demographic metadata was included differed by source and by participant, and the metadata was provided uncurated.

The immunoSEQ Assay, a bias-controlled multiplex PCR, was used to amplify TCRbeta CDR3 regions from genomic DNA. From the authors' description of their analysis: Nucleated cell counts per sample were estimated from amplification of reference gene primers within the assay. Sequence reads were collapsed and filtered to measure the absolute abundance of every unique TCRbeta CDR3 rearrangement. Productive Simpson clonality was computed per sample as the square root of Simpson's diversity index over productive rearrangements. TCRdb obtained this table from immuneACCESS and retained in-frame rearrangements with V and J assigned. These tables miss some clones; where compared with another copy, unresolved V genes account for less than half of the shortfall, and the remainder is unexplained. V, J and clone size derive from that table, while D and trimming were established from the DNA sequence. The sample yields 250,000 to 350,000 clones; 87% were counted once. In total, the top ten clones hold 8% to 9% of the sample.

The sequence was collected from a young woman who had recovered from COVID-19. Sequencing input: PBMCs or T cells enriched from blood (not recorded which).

CDR3 loop: CASIGRKYF. DNA sequence: TGCGCCAGCATAGGGAGGAAGTACTTC. The V and J segments used are TRBV10-1 and TRBJ2-7, and possibly TRBD2, on 6 matching bases. From the cysteine through the phenylalanine, the CDR3 covers 9 amino acids. This entry keeps only the CDR3 DNA: 27 bases, framed from base 1. Sequences WNHNN (CDR1) and SYGVQD (CDR2) are obtained from the germline V gene (reference sequence). V is shortened by 7 bases, J by 11 bases, and the region joining them spans 9 bases.